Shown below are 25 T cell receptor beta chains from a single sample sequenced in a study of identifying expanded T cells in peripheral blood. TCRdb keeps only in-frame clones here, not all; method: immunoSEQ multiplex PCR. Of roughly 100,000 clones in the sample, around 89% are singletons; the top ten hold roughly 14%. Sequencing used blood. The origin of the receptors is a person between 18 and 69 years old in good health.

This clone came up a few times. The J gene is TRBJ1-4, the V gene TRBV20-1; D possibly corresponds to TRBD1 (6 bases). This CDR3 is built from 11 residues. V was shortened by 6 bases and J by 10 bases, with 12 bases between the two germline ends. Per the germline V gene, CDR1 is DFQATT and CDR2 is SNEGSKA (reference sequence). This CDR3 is CSASDSAKLFF. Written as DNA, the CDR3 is TGCAGTGCATCGGACAGTGCAAAACTGTTTTTT.

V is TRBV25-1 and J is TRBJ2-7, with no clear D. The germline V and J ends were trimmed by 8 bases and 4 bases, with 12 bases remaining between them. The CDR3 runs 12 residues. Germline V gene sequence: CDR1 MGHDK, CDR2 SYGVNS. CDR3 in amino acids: CASGTKWYEQYF. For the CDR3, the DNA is TGTGCCAGCGGTACGAAGTGGTACGAGCAGTACTTC.

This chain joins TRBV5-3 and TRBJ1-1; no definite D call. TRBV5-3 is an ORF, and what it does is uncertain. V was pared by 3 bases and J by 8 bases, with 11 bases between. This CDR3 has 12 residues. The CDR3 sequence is CARSSSAAEAFF. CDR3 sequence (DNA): TGTGCCAGAAGCTCCTCGGCGGCCGAAGCTTTCTTT.

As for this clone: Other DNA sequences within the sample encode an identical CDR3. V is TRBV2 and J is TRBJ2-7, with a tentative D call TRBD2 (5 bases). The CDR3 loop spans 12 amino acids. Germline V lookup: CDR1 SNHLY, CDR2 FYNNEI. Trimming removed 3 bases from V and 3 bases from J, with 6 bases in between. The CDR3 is CASSDRGYEQYF. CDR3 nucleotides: TGTGCCAGCAGTGATCGGGGCTACGAGCAGTACTTC. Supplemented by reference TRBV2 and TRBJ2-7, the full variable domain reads EPEVTQTPSHQVTQMGQEVILRCVPISNHLYFYWYRQILGQKVEFLVSFYNNEISEKSEIFDDQFSVERPDGSNFTLKIRSTKLEDSAMYFCASSDRGYEQYFGPGTRLTVT.

CDR3 region: CASSHRDVGDTEAFF. The CDR3 DNA is TGCGCCAGCAGCCACCGGGACGTAGGGGACACTGAAGCTTTCTTT. The chain is built from TRBV4-1 and TRBJ1-1, with a weak D call TRBD1 (5 bases). Trimming removed 3 bases from V and 3 bases from J, with 14 bases in between. The CDR3 covers 15 residues. Germline lookup yields CDR1 MGHRA and CDR2 YSYEKL.

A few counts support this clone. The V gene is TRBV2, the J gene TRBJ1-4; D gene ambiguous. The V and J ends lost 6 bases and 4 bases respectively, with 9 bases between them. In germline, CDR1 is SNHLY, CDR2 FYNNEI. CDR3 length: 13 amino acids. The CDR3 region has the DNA TGTGCCAGCAGACCGGACGGTAATGAAAAACTGTTTTTT. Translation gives CASRPDGNEKLFF.

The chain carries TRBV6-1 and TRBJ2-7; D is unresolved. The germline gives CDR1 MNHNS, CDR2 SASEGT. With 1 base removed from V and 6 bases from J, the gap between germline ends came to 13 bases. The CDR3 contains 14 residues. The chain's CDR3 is CASSEVGRPGEQYF. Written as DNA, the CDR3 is TGTGCCAGCAGTGAAGTGGGCAGGCCCGGCGAGCAGTACTTC.

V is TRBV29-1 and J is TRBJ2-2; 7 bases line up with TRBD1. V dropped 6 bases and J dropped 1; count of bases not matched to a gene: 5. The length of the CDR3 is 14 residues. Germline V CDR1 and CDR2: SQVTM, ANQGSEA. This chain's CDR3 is CSVFGTVNTGELFF. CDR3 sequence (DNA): TGCAGCGTATTCGGGACAGTGAACACCGGGGAGCTGTTTTTT.

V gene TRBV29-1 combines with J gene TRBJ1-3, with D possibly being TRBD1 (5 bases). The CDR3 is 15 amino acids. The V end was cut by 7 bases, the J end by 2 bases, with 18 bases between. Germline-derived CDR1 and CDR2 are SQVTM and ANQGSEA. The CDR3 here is CSGQATGTAGNTIYF. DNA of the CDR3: TGCAGCGGACAAGCGACCGGGACTGCTGGAAACACCATATATTTT. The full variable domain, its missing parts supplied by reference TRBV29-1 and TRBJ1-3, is SAVISQKPSRDICQRGTSLTIQCQVDSQVTMMFWYRQQPGQSLTLIATANQGSEATYESGFVIDKFPISRPNLTFSTLTVSNMSPEDSSIYLCSGQATGTAGNTIYFGEGSWLTVV.

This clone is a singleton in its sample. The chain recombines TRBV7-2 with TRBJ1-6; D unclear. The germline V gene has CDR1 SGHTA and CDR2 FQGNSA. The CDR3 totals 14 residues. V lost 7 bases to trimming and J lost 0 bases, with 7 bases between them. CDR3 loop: CASTESSYNSPLHF. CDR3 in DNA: TGTGCCAGCACGGAGAGCTCCTATAATTCACCCCTCCACTTT.

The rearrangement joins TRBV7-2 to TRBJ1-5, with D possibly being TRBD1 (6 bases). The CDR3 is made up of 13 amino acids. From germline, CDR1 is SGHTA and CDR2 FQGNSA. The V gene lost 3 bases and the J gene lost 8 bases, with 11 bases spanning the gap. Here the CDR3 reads CASSLAKGEPQHF. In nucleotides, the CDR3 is TGTGCCAGCAGCTTGGCGAAGGGGGAGCCCCAGCATTTT.

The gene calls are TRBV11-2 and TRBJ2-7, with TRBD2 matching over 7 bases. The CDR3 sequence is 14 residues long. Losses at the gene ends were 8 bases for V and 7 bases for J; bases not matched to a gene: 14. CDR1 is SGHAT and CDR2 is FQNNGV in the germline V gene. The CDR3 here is CASAVGRSLVEQYF. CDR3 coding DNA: TGTGCCAGCGCAGTCGGGAGGAGCCTTGTAGAGCAGTACTTC.

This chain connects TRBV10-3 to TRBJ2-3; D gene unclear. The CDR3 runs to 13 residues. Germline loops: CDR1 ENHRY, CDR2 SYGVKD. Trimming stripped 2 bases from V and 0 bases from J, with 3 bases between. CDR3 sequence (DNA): TGTGCCATCAGTGAGGACAGCACAGATACGCAGTATTTT. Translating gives CAISEDSTDTQYF.

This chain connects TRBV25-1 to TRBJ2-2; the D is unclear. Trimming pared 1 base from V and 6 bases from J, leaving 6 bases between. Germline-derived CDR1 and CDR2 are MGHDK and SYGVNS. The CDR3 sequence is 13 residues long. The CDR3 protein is CASSEFSPGELFF. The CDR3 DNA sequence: TGTGCCAGCAGTGAATTCAGTCCCGGGGAGCTGTTTTTT.

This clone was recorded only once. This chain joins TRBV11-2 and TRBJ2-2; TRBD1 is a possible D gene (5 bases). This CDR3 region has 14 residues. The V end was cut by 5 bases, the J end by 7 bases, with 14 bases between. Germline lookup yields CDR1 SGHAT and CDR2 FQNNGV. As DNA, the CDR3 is TGTGCCAGCAGCCCCTGGGGCAGGCGCGGGGAGCTGTTTTTT. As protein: CASSPWGRRGELFF.

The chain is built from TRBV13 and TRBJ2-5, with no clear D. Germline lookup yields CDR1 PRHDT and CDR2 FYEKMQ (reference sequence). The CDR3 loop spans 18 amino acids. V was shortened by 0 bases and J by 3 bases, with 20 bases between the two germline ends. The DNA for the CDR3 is TGTGCCAGCAGCTTAGGCCCATACCAATCAGCGATGGAAGAGACCCAGTACTTC. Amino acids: CASSLGPYQSAMEETQYF.

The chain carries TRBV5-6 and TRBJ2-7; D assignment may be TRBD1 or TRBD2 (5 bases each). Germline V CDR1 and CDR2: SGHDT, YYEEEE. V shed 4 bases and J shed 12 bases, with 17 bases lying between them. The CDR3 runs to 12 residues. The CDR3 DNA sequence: TGTGCCAGCAGCACAACTTCCGGGACCTGGTACTTC. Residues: CASSTTSGTWYF.

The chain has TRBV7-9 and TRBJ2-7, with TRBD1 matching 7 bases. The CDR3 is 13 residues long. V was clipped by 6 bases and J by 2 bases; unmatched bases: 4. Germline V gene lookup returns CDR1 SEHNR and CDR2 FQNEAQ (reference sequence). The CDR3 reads CASRDRQTYEQYF. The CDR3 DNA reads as TGTGCCAGCAGGGACAGGCAGACCTACGAGCAGTACTTC.

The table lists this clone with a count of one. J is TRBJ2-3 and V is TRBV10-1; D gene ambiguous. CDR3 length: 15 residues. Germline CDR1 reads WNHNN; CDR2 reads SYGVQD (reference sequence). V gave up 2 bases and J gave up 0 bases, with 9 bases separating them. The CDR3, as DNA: TGCGCCAGCAGTGAGGGAAGAACTAGCACAGATACGCAGTATTTT. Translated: CASSEGRTSTDTQYF.

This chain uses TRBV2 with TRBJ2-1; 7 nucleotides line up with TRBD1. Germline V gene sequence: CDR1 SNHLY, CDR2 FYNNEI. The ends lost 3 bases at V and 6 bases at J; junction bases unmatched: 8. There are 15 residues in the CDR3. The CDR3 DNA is TGTGCCAGCAGTGACAAGAGGGGGCTCGGCAATGAGCAGTTCTTC. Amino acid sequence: CASSDKRGLGNEQFF.

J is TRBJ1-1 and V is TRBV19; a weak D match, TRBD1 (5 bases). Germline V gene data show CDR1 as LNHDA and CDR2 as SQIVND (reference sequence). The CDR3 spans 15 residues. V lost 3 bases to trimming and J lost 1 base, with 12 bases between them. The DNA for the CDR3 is TGTGCCAGTAGTATGGAAGGGACGGGGAACACTGAAGCTTTCTTT. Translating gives CASSMEGTGNTEAFF. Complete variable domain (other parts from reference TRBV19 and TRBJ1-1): DGGITQSPKYLFRKEGQNVTLSCEQNLNHDAMYWYRQDPGQGLRLIYYSQIVNDFQKGDIAEGYSVSREKKESFPLTVTSAQKNPTAFYLCASSMEGTGNTEAFFGQGTRLTVV.

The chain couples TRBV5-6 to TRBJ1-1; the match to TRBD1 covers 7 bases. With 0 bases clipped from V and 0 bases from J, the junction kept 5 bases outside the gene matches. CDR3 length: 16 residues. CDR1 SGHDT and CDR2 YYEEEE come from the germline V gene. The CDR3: CASSLVGQTLNTEAFF. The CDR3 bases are TGTGCCAGCAGCTTGGTGGGACAGACACTGAACACTGAAGCTTTCTTT.

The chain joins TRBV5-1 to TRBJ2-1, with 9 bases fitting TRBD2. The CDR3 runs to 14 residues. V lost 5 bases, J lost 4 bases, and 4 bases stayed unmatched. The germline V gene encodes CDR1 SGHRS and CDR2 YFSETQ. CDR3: CASRVAGEYNEQFF. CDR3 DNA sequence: TGCGCCAGCAGAGTAGCGGGGGAGTACAATGAGCAGTTCTTC.

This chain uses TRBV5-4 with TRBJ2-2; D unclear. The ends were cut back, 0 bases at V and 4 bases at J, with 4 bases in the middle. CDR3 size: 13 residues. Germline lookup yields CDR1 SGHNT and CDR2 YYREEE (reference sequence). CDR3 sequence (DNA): TGTGCCAGCAGCTTGGCACTCACCGGGGAGCTGTTTTTT. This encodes CASSLALTGELFF.

In DNA form, the CDR3 reads TGTGCCAGCAGCTTAGATCCCTCTAGCGGCCCGTCCTACGAGCAGTACTTC. Protein product: CASSLDPSSGPSYEQYF. V and J are TRBV11-2 and TRBJ2-7; TRBD2 matches at 7 bases. Germline V gene sequence: CDR1 SGHAT, CDR2 FQNNGV. The V and J ends lost 0 bases and 1 base, in that order; junction bases with no gene match: 9. The CDR3 runs 17 residues.